Listed here are 5 T cell receptor beta chains from one sample, sequenced in a study of T-cell reconstitution after alpha-beta-depleted transplantation in children. A library of TCRbeta sequences, prepared with unique molecular identifiers, was generated. Using its own MiXCR run on the PCR reads, TCRdb lists one record per CDR3 protein. This sample has 500,000 to 650,000 distinct CDR3 sequences, with 10% to 15% found just once. Sample: PBMCs, mostly from graft donor cells, taken 360 days after TCRalphabeta/CD19-depleted stem cell transplant. The receptors were gathered from a male patient aged 5 to 17 who had a stem cell transplant for acute myeloid leukemia, so the T cells may come from the graft donor.

This chain joins TRBV7-3 and TRBJ2-2; 8 bases fit TRBD1. This CDR3 is built from 17 residues. Unmatched junction bases numbered 7, after V lost 4 bases and J lost 0 bases. Germline V gene lookup returns CDR1 SGHTA and CDR2 FQGTGA. CDR3 loop: CASSSRRTGSNTGELFF. The CDR3 nucleotides are TGTGCCAGCAGCTCGAGGCGGACAGGGTCGAACACCGGGGAGCTGTTTTTT.

This clonotype appeared many times. This rearrangement joins TRBV7-9 to TRBJ2-1, with a tentative D call TRBD2 (5 bases). The CDR3 consists of 13 residues. Germline loops: CDR1 SEHNR, CDR2 FQNEAQ (reference sequence). V lost 3 bases to trimming and J lost 3 bases, with 6 bases between them. Written as DNA, the CDR3 is TGTGCCAGCAGCTTGCGGGTCTACAATGAGCAGTTCTTC. Protein sequence: CASSLRVYNEQFF.

The CDR3 coding sequence is TGTGCCAGTAGCCTCGACAGGGAGCGGAAAGTGAACACTGAAGCTTTCTTT. This encodes CASSLDRERKVNTEAFF. This sequence joins TRBV19 and TRBJ1-1, with 7 nucleotides matching TRBD1. After removal of 6 bases from V and 0 bases from J, the junction contained 13 bases not matched to a gene. CDR3 length: 17 residues. The germline V gene has CDR1 LNHDA and CDR2 SQIVND (reference sequence).

About this clonotype itself: One end of the junction fails to match germline, which may point to a read error. The gene calls are TRBV7-8 and TRBJ1-3; maybe TRBD1 (6 bases). From germline, CDR1 is SGHVS and CDR2 FQNEAQ. The CDR3 is 13 residues long. CDR3 region: CASSPRMGGEKGF. For the CDR3, the DNA is TGTGCCAGCAGCCCCAGGATGGGGGGCGAAAAAGGTTTT.

This clonotype was picked up many times. This chain links TRBV12-3 or TRBV12-4 with TRBJ1-3; D may be TRBD1 (6 bases). The CDR3 totals 18 residues. The V gene lost 10 bases and the J gene lost 0 bases, with 25 bases spanning the gap. The CDR3: CATTGGSSGPPSGNTIYF. CDR3 DNA sequence: TGTGCCACGACCGGGGGCAGCTCCGGACCACCCTCTGGAAACACCATATATTTT.